This T cell receptor (beta chain) was identified in a study of cytomegalovirus exposure and HLA in healthy donors. General study points: Later on, analysis showed that most CMV-associated TCR beta chains appeared to be HLA-restricted. Both high specificity and high sensitivity reportedly marked the classifier's diagnosis of cytomegalovirus status. The productive fraction for most TCR beta V segments was about 90% or about 30% in an earlier analysis.

CDR1 SGHNT and CDR2 YYREEE come from the germline V gene (reference sequence). The J segment lost 9 bases and the V segment lost 2 bases, leaving 4 bases of the junction unmatched. The CDR3 covers 15 residues. The PCR had 60 Vbeta and 13 Jbeta primers. Under the authors' procedure: Around 10 million shared chains were among around 78 million unique TCR beta chains counted in a later analysis. The data were produced by immunoSEQ multiplex PCR, yet TCRdb's version contains in-frame clones alone and is incomplete. V and J calls and clone size are copied from that table; D and trimming were computed from the DNA. The sample shows over 150,000 clones, about four fifths of them seen only once. As regards this clone: What it recognizes is unknown.

Sequencing was carried out using PBMCs. This sequence originates from a man aged 30 to 45 in good health and CMV-seropositive. The chain links TRBV5-4 to TRBJ1-6, with 11 bases aligning to TRBD1. The CDR3 region has the DNA TGTGCCAGCAGCTTCGGACAGGGGGCTTTTTCACCCCTCCACTTT. Its protein is CASSFGQGAFSPLHF.